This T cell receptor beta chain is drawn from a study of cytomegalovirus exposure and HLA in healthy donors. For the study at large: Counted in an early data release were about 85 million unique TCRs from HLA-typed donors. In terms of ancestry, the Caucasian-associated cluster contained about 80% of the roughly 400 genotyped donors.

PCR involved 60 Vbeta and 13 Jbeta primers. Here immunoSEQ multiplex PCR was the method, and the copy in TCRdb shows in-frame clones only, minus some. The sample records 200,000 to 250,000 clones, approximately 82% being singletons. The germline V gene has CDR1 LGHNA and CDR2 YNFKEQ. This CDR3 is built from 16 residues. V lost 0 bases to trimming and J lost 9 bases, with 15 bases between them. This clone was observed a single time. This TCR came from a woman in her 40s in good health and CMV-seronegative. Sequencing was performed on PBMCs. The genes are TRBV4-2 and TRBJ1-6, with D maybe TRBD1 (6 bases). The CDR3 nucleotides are TGTGCCAGCAGCCAAGAAGAAGGGCAGGGGAGTTCACCCCTCCACTTT. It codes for CASSQEEGQGSSPLHF.